Listed here is a single TCR beta chain. Each CDR3 protein gets one entry after TCRdb re-called the 5' RACE reads with MiXCR. There are about 290,000 distinct CDR3 sequences in the sample; 15% to 20% occur only once, and 22% lies in the top ten. This sample is part of a study of T-cell memory formation after mild COVID-19. The length of the CDR3 is 13 residues. Looked up from germline, CDR1 is SNHLY and CDR2 is FYNNEI. V lost 8 bases and J lost 3; bases outside the gene matches: 4. The chain links TRBV2 to TRBJ1-1; 9 nucleotides line up with TRBD1. The TCR originated in a man aged 18 to 30 who had mild COVID-19 (a few samples of this study predate the infection). Cell type and time point are not known. Sequenced: PBMCs or a T cell subset sorted from them (not recorded which). CDR3 bases: TGTGCCAGCGGACAGGGGATCGACACTGAAGCTTTCTTT. It is translated as CASGQGIDTEAFF.